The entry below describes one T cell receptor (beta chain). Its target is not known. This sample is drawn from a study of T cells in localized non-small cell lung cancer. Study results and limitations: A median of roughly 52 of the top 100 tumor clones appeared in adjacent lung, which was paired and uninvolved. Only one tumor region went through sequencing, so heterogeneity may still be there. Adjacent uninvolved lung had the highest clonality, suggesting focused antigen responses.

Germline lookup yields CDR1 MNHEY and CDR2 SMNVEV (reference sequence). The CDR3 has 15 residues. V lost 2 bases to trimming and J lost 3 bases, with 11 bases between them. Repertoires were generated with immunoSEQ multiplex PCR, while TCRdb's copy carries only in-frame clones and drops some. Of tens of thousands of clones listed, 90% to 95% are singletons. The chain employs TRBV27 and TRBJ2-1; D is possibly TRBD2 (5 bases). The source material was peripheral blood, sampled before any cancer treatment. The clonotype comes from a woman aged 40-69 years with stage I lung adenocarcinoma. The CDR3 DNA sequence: TGTGCCAGCAGTTTAATGGCGGGCTACTACAATGAGCAGTTCTTC. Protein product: CASSLMAGYYNEQFF.